The T cell receptor (beta chain) under discussion was sequenced for a study of blood T cell repertoires in COVID-19 (dated by TCRdb to 2019 to 2021). The study in broad terms: The collaborator samples originated in the United States, Italy and Spain and spanned the acute and convalescent phases of COVID-19. The prospective study material was composed of cDNA or gDNA derived from T cells, B-cell-depleted T cells, or PBMCs. Deeply sampled blood TCRbeta repertoires from subjects exposed to, actively infected with, or recovered from COVID-19 were included in the dataset. The repertoires were released in a freely available public database intended as a resource for research on the immune response to SARS-CoV-2. The samples were drawn from two sources: the first 160 participants of the ongoing ImmuneRACE study, and fewer than 1,500 subjects contributed by 6 global collaborators. The sample metadata nearly always contained a de-identified subject ID, COVID-19 status, age in years and sex. HLA class I and class II types, where available, came from metadata supplied by the sample provider rather than from assay-based typing.

At one collaborating source in Seattle, patients were enrolled during active infection and were followed longitudinally through the course of disease. Collaborating institutions collected whole blood in K2EDTA tubes following their own protocols. For TCRbeta analysis, collaborators shipped samples in one of three forms: frozen whole blood, isolated PBMCs, or DNA extracted from either of those sample types. As concerns this clone: The clone's antigen remains unknown. The input lacks base qualities; no much larger clone sits a single base away.

After removal of 0 bases from V and 2 bases from J, the junction retains 7 bases not matched to a gene. CDR1 SGHRS and CDR2 YFSETQ were looked up in the germline V gene. Reading from cysteine to phenylalanine, the CDR3 counts 16 amino acids. The only DNA kept is the CDR3, 48 bases in frame from the first base. The research as a whole found: How much clinical and demographic metadata was included differed by source and by participant, and the metadata was provided uncurated.

TCRbeta CDR3 regions were amplified from genomic DNA by means of the immunoSEQ Assay, a bias-controlled multiplex PCR. The authors' analysis ran thus. The number of nucleated cells in each sample was estimated from the amplification of reference gene primers within the assay. Sequence reads were collapsed and filtered to measure the absolute abundance of every unique TCRbeta CDR3 rearrangement. For each sample, productive Simpson clonality was calculated by taking the square root of Simpson's diversity index across productive rearrangements. Sourced from immuneACCESS, this table was stored by TCRdb with only in-frame sequences that have V and J called. A share of the clones is absent; for the studies checked, an unresolved V gene accounts for under half, and the remainder has no known explanation. V and J calls and clone size follow that table, whereas D and trimming were derived from the DNA. The sample contains 80,000 to 100,000 clones, about 90% of them found a single time. Roughly 4.2% of the sample is in the top ten clones.

Sequencing was done on a sample of peripheral blood. The rearrangement combines TRBV5-1 with TRBJ2-7; 8 of the junction bases match TRBD1. The sequence came from a human donor with COVID-19, enrolled during active disease. The donor label of this sample is uncertain. The bases are TGCGCCAGCAGCTTGGAAGGGACAGGCTTTCCCTACGAGCAGTACTTC. Translation gives CASSLEGTGFPYEQYF.